The T cell receptor (beta chain) under discussion was sequenced for a study of regulatory T cells in long-lasting Graves disease. Time point denoted: newly diagnosed GD, antithyroid drugs for less than 3 months. The TCR library was made from RNA that had been extracted from PBMCs in TRIzol. The guidelines of the American Thyroid Association were the basis for diagnosing Graves' disease. Blood from the periphery, nine milliliters in all, was drawn into EDTA tubes. Study-level results: Exclusively peripheral blood, rather than thyroid tissue, was studied. With persistent disease, TRBV28, TRBJ1-2 and TRBJ2-5 were the favored segments.

In its sample, this clonotype was seen a few times. Its target is unknown. Both iRepertoire HTBI primers and Arm-PCR of CDR3 regions were used to build the TCR beta libraries. TCRdb passed the multiplex PCR reads through MiXCR, listing each CDR3 protein once. The sample contains roughly 420,000 distinct CDR3 sequences, 15% of which appear only once. The CDR3 extends over 16 amino acids. Trimming shortened V by 0 bases and J by 0 bases, and 6 bases separated the two germline ends. The germline V gene has CDR1 MNHEY and CDR2 SVGAGI. The sample here was peripheral blood mononuclear cells (PBMCs), taken at new diagnosis, from a patient treated with antithyroid drugs. The origin of this receptor is a female donor with Graves disease. The chain combines TRBV6-5 with TRBJ2-6; D is unresolved. CDR3 sequence reads: CASSYSGVSGANVLTF. CDR3 nucleotide sequence: TGTGCCAGCAGTTACTCAGGTGTCTCTGGGGCCAACGTCCTGACTTTC.